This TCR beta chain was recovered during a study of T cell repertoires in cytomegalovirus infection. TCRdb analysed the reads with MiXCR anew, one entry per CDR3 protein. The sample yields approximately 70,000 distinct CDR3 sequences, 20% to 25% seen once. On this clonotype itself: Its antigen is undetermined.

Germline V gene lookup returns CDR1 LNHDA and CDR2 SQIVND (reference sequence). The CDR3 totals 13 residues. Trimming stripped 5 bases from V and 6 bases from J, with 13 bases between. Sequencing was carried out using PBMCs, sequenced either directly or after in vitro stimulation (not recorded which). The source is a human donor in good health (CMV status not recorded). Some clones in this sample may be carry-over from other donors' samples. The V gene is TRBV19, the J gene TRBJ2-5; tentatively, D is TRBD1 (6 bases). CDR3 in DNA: TGTGCCAGTAGTTCTGTCCAGGGGCAGACCCAGTACTTC. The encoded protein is CASSSVQGQTQYF.